The 29 T cell receptor beta chains in this list originate from one sample, sequenced in a study of cytomegalovirus exposure and HLA in healthy donors. 60 Vbeta and 13 Jbeta primers were used in PCR. Data came from immunoSEQ multiplex PCR; TCRdb stores just in-frame clones and leaves some out. This sample has 100,000 to 120,000 clones, with 65% to 80% found just once. Sequences were obtained from PBMCs. The source of these receptors is a man aged 25 to 40 in good health and CMV-seropositive.

V and J are TRBV11-3 and TRBJ2-2; TRBD1 aligns across 10 bases. The CDR3 spans 15 residues. Germline V gives CDR1 SGHNT, CDR2 YENEEA. Losses at the gene ends were 5 bases for V and 5 bases for J; bases not matched to a gene: 5. CDR3 DNA sequence: TGTGCCAGCAGCACAGCGGACAGGGGGACCGGGGAGCTGTTTTTT. Its protein is CASSTADRGTGELFF.

The chain has TRBV4-1 and TRBJ1-1; TRBD1 matches at 8 bases. Losses at the gene ends were 6 bases for V and 5 bases for J; bases not matched to a gene: 11. This CDR3 region has 15 residues. Germline CDR1 is MGHRA and CDR2 is YSYEKL. CDR3 in amino acids: CASRKAGGSETEAFF. CDR3 sequence (DNA): TGCGCCAGCAGAAAGGCAGGGGGCAGTGAAACTGAAGCTTTCTTT.

This chain uses TRBV7-9 with TRBJ2-3; D is uncertain. V lost 2 bases and J lost 2, with 5 bases in between. The CDR3 covers 13 residues. Germline CDR1 reads SEHNR; CDR2 reads FQNEAQ (reference sequence). In DNA form, the CDR3 reads TGTGCCAGCAGCTTAATGGCCACAGATACGCAGTATTTT. It specifies CASSLMATDTQYF.

This clone occurred a few times. A read error may produce the germline difference seen at one junction end. The chain links TRBV7-7 to TRBJ2-5; maybe TRBD2 (6 bases). The germline gives CDR1 SSHAT, CDR2 FNYEAQ (reference sequence). The CDR3 is 14 residues long. The CDR3 here is CASSPWRVSGTQYF. CDR3 nucleotides: TGTGCTAGCAGCCCCTGGAGGGTGTCTGGGACCCAGTACTTC. Full variable domain (rest looked up from reference TRBV7-7 and TRBJ2-5): GAGVSQSPRYKVTKRGQDVTLRCDPISSHATLYWYQQALGQGPEFLTYFNYEAQPDKSGLPSDRFSAERPEGSISTLTIQRTEQRDSAMYRCASSPWRVSGTQYFGPGTRLLVL.

This rearrangement joins TRBV5-1 to TRBJ2-1, with TRBD2 matching over 8 bases. V shed 0 bases and J 4 bases; nucleotides not matched to a gene: 6. The V gene's germline CDR1 is SGHRS and CDR2 YFSETQ. This CDR3 has 16 amino acids. The chain's CDR3 is CASSLEGSGVYNEQFF. The CDR3 nucleotides read TGCGCCAGCAGCTTGGAGGGTAGCGGGGTATACAATGAGCAGTTCTTC.

The rearrangement uses TRBV10-3 and TRBJ2-3, with D possibly being TRBD1 (5 bases). The germline V gene encodes CDR1 ENHRY and CDR2 SYGVKD. The CDR3 is 15 amino acids. The germline V and J ends were trimmed by 2 bases and 5 bases, with 14 bases remaining between them. CDR3 residues: CAISERIRGGDTQYF. CDR3 DNA sequence: TGTGCCATCAGTGAGCGTATTAGGGGTGGAGATACGCAGTATTTT.

This chain links TRBV7-3 with TRBJ1-5; maybe TRBD1 (6 bases). The V and J ends lost 6 bases and 0 bases respectively, with 18 bases between them. This CDR3 has 17 amino acids. Germline CDR1 is SGHTA and CDR2 is FQGTGA. The CDR3 sequence: CASSGGRGVASNQPQHF. CDR3 in DNA: TGTGCCAGCAGTGGGGGCAGGGGCGTAGCTAGCAATCAGCCCCAGCATTTT.

The chain uses TRBV19 and TRBJ1-3, with D perhaps matching TRBD1 (6 bases). Germline V gene lookup returns CDR1 LNHDA and CDR2 SQIVND (reference sequence). The V and J ends lost 9 bases and 8 bases respectively, with 11 bases between them. The CDR3 length is 11 residues. CDR3 region: CARGTFHTIYF. The CDR3 DNA reads as TGTGCCAGGGGGACATTTCACACCATATATTTT.

This clone has more than one count but fewer than ten. The J gene is TRBJ1-5, the V gene TRBV5-1; D not certain. Per the germline V gene, CDR1 is SGHRS and CDR2 is YFSETQ. CDR3 length: 12 residues. Trimming removed 2 bases at V and 7 bases at J, with 7 bases between. This CDR3 reads CASSFGKQPQHF. CDR3 sequence (DNA): TGCGCCAGCAGCTTCGGGAAACAGCCCCAGCATTTT.

This clone was detected only a few times. The rearrangement links TRBV6-6 to TRBJ2-7; D perhaps matches TRBD1 (6 bases). V lost 4 bases and J lost 10, with 23 bases in between. The CDR3 is 15 residues long. The germline V gene has CDR1 MNHNY and CDR2 SVGAGI (reference sequence). Written as DNA, the CDR3 is TGTGCCAGCAGTTCCACGCCAGGGGCGCGAGGACAACAGTACTTC. This codes for CASSSTPGARGQQYF.

V usage is TRBV30 and J usage is TRBJ2-7; D may be TRBD1 (5 bases). With 0 bases removed from V and 6 bases from J, the gap between germline ends came to 6 bases. The germline V gene has CDR1 GTSNPN and CDR2 SVGIG (reference sequence). The CDR3 sequence is 11 residues long. The CDR3 DNA reads TGTGCCTGGAGTGTAAGGGGCGAGCAGTACTTC. This gives the protein CAWSVRGEQYF.

The chain recombines TRBV6-5 with TRBJ2-1, with TRBD2 matching over 7 bases. V trimming: 8 bases; J trimming: 2 bases; junction bases outside the gene matches: 6. Per germline, CDR1 MNHEY and CDR2 SVGAGI. There are 14 residues in the CDR3. CDR3 region: CASSAGEPYNEQFF. The CDR3 nucleotides read TGTGCCAGCTCTGCGGGGGAACCCTACAATGAGCAGTTCTTC.

This clone was seen a single time. The rearrangement links TRBV12-5 to TRBJ2-7, with 7 bases fitting TRBD2. The V segment lost 0 bases and the J segment 3 bases; nucleotides outside the gene matches: 14. This CDR3 region has 18 residues. The V gene's germline CDR1 is LGHNT and CDR2 FRNRAP. The DNA of the CDR3 is TGTGCTAGTGGTTTGGTACTGGCAAGGGCTAGCGGAAGCTACGAGCAGTACTTC. This codes for CASGLVLARASGSYEQYF.

This chain links TRBV7-9 with TRBJ2-1; tentatively, D is TRBD1 (6 bases). The CDR3 length is 17 residues. V lost 1 base, J lost 4 bases, and 17 bases lay in between. Per the germline V gene, CDR1 is SEHNR and CDR2 is FQNEAQ (reference sequence). The CDR3 reads CASSLGNREKGYNEQFF. DNA of the CDR3: TGTGCCAGCAGCTTAGGGAACAGGGAAAAAGGGTACAATGAGCAGTTCTTC.

The rearrangement joins TRBV20-1 to TRBJ2-5; D may be TRBD2 (6 bases). Per germline, CDR1 DFQATT and CDR2 SNEGSKA (reference sequence). The CDR3 sequence is 11 residues long. With 4 bases removed from V and 3 bases from J, the gap between germline ends came to 6 bases. CDR3 region: CSATSEETQYF. Here the CDR3 DNA reads TGCAGTGCTACTAGCGAAGAGACCCAGTACTTC.

This clone appeared a single time. V usage is TRBV27 and J usage is TRBJ1-1, with TRBD1 as a possible D gene (5 bases). CDR3 length equals 12 residues. Germline CDR1 is MNHEY and CDR2 is SMNVEV (reference sequence). V shed 6 bases and J shed 6 bases, with 11 bases lying between them. In DNA, the CDR3 is TGTGCCAGCAGACTGGGGGGAGCTGAAGCTTTCTTT. Protein product: CASRLGGAEAFF.

V gene TRBV30 combines with J gene TRBJ2-7; 7 nucleotides line up with TRBD1. With 3 bases clipped from V and 1 base from J, the junction kept 6 bases outside the gene matches. CDR1 and CDR2 from the germline V gene are GTSNPN and SVGIG (reference sequence). The CDR3 is 14 residues long. CDR3 loop: CAWRRLDRSYEQYF. For the CDR3, the DNA is TGTGCCTGGAGGAGACTGGACAGGTCCTACGAGCAGTACTTC.

The chain uses TRBV25-1 and TRBJ1-1; D not certain. The V gene's germline CDR1 is MGHDK and CDR2 SYGVNS. This CDR3 spans 15 amino acids. The ends were cut back, 6 bases at V and 0 bases at J, with 14 bases in the middle. CDR3 in amino acids: CASSTHSELNTEAFF. In DNA form, the CDR3 reads TGTGCCAGCAGCACCCACAGTGAGTTGAACACTGAAGCTTTCTTT.

The gene calls are TRBV7-9 and TRBJ1-1; possible D gene TRBD1, 6 bases. The CDR3 is made up of 13 amino acids. V gave up 10 bases and J gave up 2 bases, with 14 bases separating them. CDR1 is SEHNR and CDR2 is FQNEAQ in the germline V gene (reference sequence). The chain's CDR3 is CAISRDTNTEAFF. In DNA, the CDR3 is TGTGCCATTTCCCGGGACACAAACACTGAAGCTTTCTTT.

This chain joins TRBV4-2 and TRBJ2-2, with D perhaps matching TRBD2 (5 bases). The CDR3 has 16 residues. The V gene's germline CDR1 is LGHNA and CDR2 YNFKEQ. The ends were cut back, 1 base at V and 0 bases at J, with 9 bases in the middle. Here the CDR3 DNA reads TGTGCCAGCAGCCAAGTGGGAGCGGCGAACACCGGGGAGCTGTTTTTT. This translates into CASSQVGAANTGELFF.

The chain links TRBV4-1 to TRBJ1-6; tentatively, D is TRBD1 (5 bases). The CDR3 extends over 15 amino acids. V shed 1 base and J shed 10 bases, with 14 bases lying between them. Germline CDR1 MGHRA, CDR2 YSYEKL. Here the CDR3 DNA reads TGCGCCAGCAGCCAAGGGGGGTGGCGGGGATCACCCCTCCACTTT. Its translation: CASSQGGWRGSPLHF.

This chain joins TRBV7-2 and TRBJ2-3, with 8 bases identical to TRBD2. In germline, CDR1 is SGHTA, CDR2 FQGNSA. The J segment lost 1 base and the V segment lost 3 bases, leaving 0 bases of the junction unmatched. This CDR3 contains 14 residues. CDR3 residues: CASSFGGGTDTQYF. In nucleotides, the CDR3 is TGTGCCAGCAGCTTCGGGGGGGGCACAGATACGCAGTATTTT.

This chain uses TRBV11-2 with TRBJ1-2; TRBD1 is a possible D gene (5 bases). Trimming removed 5 bases at V and 4 bases at J, with 17 bases between. The V gene's germline CDR1 is SGHAT and CDR2 FQNNGV. This CDR3 region has 15 residues. CDR3 DNA: TGTGCCAGCAGCCAGGGTGTAGAGGCAGCCTATGGCTACACCTTC. It codes for CASSQGVEAAYGYTF.

The chain links TRBV4-3 to TRBJ2-7, with D possibly being TRBD1 (5 bases). This CDR3 contains 14 residues. Deletions cut 2 bases from V and 2 bases from J, with 10 bases between. Germline V gene data show CDR1 as LGHNA and CDR2 as YSLEER. The CDR3 protein is CASSQQTGTYEQYF. As DNA, the CDR3 is TGCGCCAGCAGCCAACAAACAGGTACCTACGAGCAGTACTTC.

V usage is TRBV9 and J usage is TRBJ2-3, with 11 bases that match TRBD1. The CDR3 is made up of 14 amino acids. The V segment lost 2 bases and the J segment 6 bases; nucleotides outside the gene matches: 2. Germline values: CDR1 SGDLS, CDR2 YYNGEE. The CDR3 reads CASSVGTGGDTQYF. In DNA form, the CDR3 reads TGTGCCAGCAGCGTTGGGACAGGGGGTGATACGCAGTATTTT.

V usage is TRBV11-2 and J usage is TRBJ2-7; D might be TRBD1 (5 bases). CDR3 size: 14 residues. Trimming took 3 bases from V and 1 from J, leaving 10 bases between them. The germline gives CDR1 SGHAT, CDR2 FQNNGV. The DNA of the CDR3 is TGTGCCAGCAGCTTGAACAGGTTATCCTACGAGCAGTACTTC. Translated: CASSLNRLSYEQYF.

The chain recombines TRBV23-1 with TRBJ1-2; D is uncertain. TRBV23-1 is noted as an ORF with a role that remains uncertain. V lost 10 bases and J 7 bases, leaving 16 bases between the germline ends. The CDR3 contains 12 residues. CDR3 in amino acids: CANFRKRGGYTF. Written as DNA, the CDR3 is TGCGCCAACTTCAGGAAACGGGGTGGCTACACCTTC.

This chain joins TRBV6-6 and TRBJ2-3, with TRBD2 matching 8 bases. Germline CDR1 and CDR2: MNHNY and SVGAGI (reference sequence). This CDR3 spans 15 amino acids. With 10 bases clipped from V and 3 bases from J, the junction kept 12 bases outside the gene matches. This chain's CDR3 is CATSLGGATTDTQYF. CDR3 nucleotide sequence: TGTGCCACCTCCCTCGGGGGGGCTACAACAGATACGCAGTATTTT.

This clone was seen just once. This rearrangement joins TRBV28 to TRBJ1-2; tentatively, D is TRBD1 (6 bases). Germline V gives CDR1 MDHEN, CDR2 SYDVKM. The CDR3 covers 14 residues. V lost 6 bases and J 6 bases, leaving 17 bases between the germline ends. The CDR3 bases are TGTGCCAGCAGCCGCAGGGGACCCAGGAATGGCTACACCTTC. Its protein product is CASSRRGPRNGYTF.